This TCR beta chain was sequenced in a study of T cell responses to AZD1222 COVID-19 vaccine. This clone was detected a few times. Produced via immunoSEQ multiplex PCR; TCRdb's table is partial and in-frame only. The table has 100,000 or so clones, roughly 84% seen once. CDR3 size: 17 residues. Trimming at V came to 2 bases and at J to 5 bases, leaving 12 bases not matched to a gene. The origin of this receptor is an adult in good health. The sample consisted of peripheral blood, taken on day 0 of AZD1222 vaccination. The chain joins TRBV6-7 to TRBJ2-7, with 10 bases matching TRBD1. TRBV6-7 is given ORF status, its function remaining uncertain. For the CDR3, the DNA is TGTGCCAGCAGTTACCCATGCTCGGACAGGGGGAAGGACGAGCAGTACTTC. Amino acids: CASSYPCSDRGKDEQYF.